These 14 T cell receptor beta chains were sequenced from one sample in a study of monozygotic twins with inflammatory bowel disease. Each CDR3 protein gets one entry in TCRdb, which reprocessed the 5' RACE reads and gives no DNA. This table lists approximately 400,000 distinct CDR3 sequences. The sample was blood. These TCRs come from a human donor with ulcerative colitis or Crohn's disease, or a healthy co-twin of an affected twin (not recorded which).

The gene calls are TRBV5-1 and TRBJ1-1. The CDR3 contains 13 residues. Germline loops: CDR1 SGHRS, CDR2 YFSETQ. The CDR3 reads CATQRTVNTEAFF.

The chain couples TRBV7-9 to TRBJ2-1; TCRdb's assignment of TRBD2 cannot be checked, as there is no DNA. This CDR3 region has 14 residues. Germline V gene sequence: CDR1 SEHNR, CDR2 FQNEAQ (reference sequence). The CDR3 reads CASSAGLSYNEQFF.

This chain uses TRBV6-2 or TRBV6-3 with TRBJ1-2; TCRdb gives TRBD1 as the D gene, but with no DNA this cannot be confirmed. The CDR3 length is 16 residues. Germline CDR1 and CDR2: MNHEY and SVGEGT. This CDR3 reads CASSYSKQGQRYGYTF.

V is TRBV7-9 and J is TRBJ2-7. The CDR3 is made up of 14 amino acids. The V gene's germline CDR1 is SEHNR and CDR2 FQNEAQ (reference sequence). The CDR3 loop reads CVSSSNGSPYEQYF.

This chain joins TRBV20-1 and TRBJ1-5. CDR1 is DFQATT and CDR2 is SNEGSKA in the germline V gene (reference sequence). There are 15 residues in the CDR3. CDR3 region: CSASRAGTSNQPQHF.

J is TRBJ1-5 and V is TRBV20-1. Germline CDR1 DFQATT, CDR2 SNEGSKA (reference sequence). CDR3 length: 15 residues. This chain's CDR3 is CSAREPLGPYQPQHF.

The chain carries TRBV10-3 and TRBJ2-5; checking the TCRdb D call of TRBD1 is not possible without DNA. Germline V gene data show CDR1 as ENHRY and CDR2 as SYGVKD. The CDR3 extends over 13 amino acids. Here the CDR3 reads CAIRRAREETQYF.

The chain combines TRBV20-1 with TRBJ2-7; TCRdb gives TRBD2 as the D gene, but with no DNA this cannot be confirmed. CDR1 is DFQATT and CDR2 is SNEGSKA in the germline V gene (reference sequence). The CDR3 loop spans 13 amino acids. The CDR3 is CSATGLAVYEQCF.

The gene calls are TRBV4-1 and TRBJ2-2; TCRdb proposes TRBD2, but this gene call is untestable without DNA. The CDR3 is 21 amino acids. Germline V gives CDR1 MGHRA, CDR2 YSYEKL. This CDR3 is CASSQDPGSLAGGLDTGELFF.

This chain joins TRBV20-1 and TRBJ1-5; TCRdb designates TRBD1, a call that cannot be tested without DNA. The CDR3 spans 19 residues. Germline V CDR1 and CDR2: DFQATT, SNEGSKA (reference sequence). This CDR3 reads CSARDVSGLAIVGNQPQHF.

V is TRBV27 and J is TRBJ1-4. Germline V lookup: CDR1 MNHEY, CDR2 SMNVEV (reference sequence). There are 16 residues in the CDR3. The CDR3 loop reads CASSFNSLQTNEKLFF.

This chain's CDR3 is CASSEAIGGETQYF. The V and J genes are TRBV6-1 and TRBJ2-5. CDR1 and CDR2 from the germline V gene are MNHNS and SASEGT. The CDR3 loop spans 14 amino acids.

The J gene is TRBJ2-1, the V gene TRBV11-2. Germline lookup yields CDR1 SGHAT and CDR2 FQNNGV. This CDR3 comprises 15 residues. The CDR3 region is CASSLDPNRFNEQFF.

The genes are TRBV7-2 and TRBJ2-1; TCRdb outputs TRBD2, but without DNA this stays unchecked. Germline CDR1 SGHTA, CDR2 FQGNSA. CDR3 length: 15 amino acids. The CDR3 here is CASSLGAGGDNEQFF.